This T cell receptor (beta chain) was recorded in a study of early T cells in non-severe SARS-CoV-2 infection. This clonotype showed up just once. The conserved final phenylalanine or tryptophan is absent from the CDR3, which likely points to a read error. The CDR3 totals 15 residues. CDR1 and CDR2 from the germline V gene are SGDLS and YYNGEE. The germline V and J ends were trimmed by 5 bases and 0 bases, with 12 bases remaining between them. The library protocol tagged individual cDNA molecules with unique molecular identifiers. From the 5' RACE reads, TCRdb called clonotypes with MiXCR, one entry per CDR3 protein. The table shows roughly 80,000 distinct CDR3 sequences, with about 14% occurring only once.

This chain connects TRBV9 to TRBJ2-1; possibly TRBD1 for D (5 bases). Sequencing was performed on whole blood. This clonotype was sampled from an adult who was a healthcare worker with PCR-confirmed SARS-CoV-2 infection or an uninfected control (not recorded which). The CDR3 coding sequence is TGTGCCAGCAGTACAGGCAGCCTCTCCTACAATGAGCAGTTCTTA. The encoded protein is CASSTGSLSYNEQFL.